This T cell receptor beta chain is from a study of human T cells and chemical hapten exposure. In its sample, this clonotype was seen a few times. Time point of the sample: pre-sensitization, week 0. The sample's treatment: therapeutic diphenylcyclopropenone sensitization with weekly scalp DPC. Study processing details: Samples contained a median of approximately 100,000 TCRs, with a range of roughly 23,224 to 700,000. One entry per CDR3 protein, called by TCRdb with MiXCR from the RACE reads. The V and J calls were not made by the authors but by TCRdb's processing. The top ten clones hold around 2.6% of a sample with over 300,000 distinct CDR3 sequences, more than 4.5% of them seen once. With 10 bases clipped from V and 4 bases from J, the junction kept 3 bases outside the gene matches. There are 13 residues in the CDR3. Germline loops: CDR1 MNHNY, CDR2 SVGAGI (reference sequence).

The material was whole blood, obtained in connection with sensitization to the hapten diphenylcyclopropenone (DPC). This sequence was found in a woman aged 50 to 65 with alopecia areata. Some clones in this sample may be carry-over from other donors' samples. The chain employs TRBV6-6 and TRBJ2-2, with 10 bases fitting TRBD2. The CDR3 spells CATGLAVTGELFF. DNA for the CDR3: TGTGCCACCGGACTAGCGGTCACCGGGGAGCTGTTTTTT.